Below, 10 T cell receptor beta chains from the same sample are listed, as sequenced in a study of neurological immune-mediated disorders. From the 5' RACE reads, TCRdb called clonotypes with MiXCR, one entry per CDR3 protein. The table lists over 45,000 distinct CDR3 sequences, around 2.9% of them singletons. The sample consisted of PBMCs. The receptors shown here come from a woman in her 50s with multiple sclerosis.

This clonotype appeared many times. This chain connects TRBV7-2 to TRBJ2-3; D is undetermined. The CDR3 has 13 residues. Germline assignment: CDR1 SGHTA and CDR2 FQGNSA. Trimming removed 5 bases at V and 6 bases at J, with 12 bases between. The CDR3 loop is CASSSPKSDTQYF. CDR3 nucleotides: TGTGCCAGCAGCAGCCCCAAGTCGGATACGCAGTATTTT. The complete variable domain, with remaining parts taken from reference TRBV7-2 and TRBJ2-3, reads GAGVSQSPSNKVTEKGKDVELRCDPISGHTALYWYRQSLGQGLEFLIYFQGNSAPDKSGLPSDRFSAERTGGSVSTLTIQRTQQEDSAVYLCASSSPKSDTQYFGPGTRLTVL.

This clonotype was counted many times. The chain combines TRBV5-6 with TRBJ1-2; maybe TRBD1 (6 bases). The CDR3 has 17 residues. Germline CDR1 and CDR2: SGHDT and YYEEEE. Trimming pared 4 bases from V and 2 bases from J, leaving 21 bases between. The CDR3 DNA sequence: TGTGCCAGCAGCAACGCCGGGCAGGGGCAAATAAACTATGGCTACACCTTC. Protein: CASSNAGQGQINYGYTF.

This clonotype showed up just a few times. This chain connects TRBV7-3 to TRBJ2-1; no clear D gene. V was cut by 0 bases and J by 3 bases, with 9 bases left in between. The V gene's germline CDR1 is SGHTA and CDR2 FQGTGA. The length of the CDR3 is 15 residues. CDR3 sequence (DNA): TGTGCCAGCAGCTTAACCAAGACTGGCTACAATGAGCAGTTCTTC. It is translated as CASSLTKTGYNEQFF.

This clonotype was counted many times. The chain links TRBV3-1 to TRBJ1-6; tentatively, D is TRBD1 (6 bases). From germline, CDR1 is LGHDT and CDR2 YNNKEL (reference sequence). This CDR3 is built from 17 residues. The ends were cut back, 0 bases at V and 3 bases at J, with 12 bases in the middle. CDR3 DNA sequence: TGTGCCAGCAGCCAAGATCGCGCGACAGGCTATAATTCACCCCTCCACTTT. Encoded protein: CASSQDRATGYNSPLHF.

This clonotype was recorded at least ten times. The chain combines TRBV5-1 with TRBJ1-1, with a weak D call TRBD1 (6 bases). CDR1 is SGHRS and CDR2 is YFSETQ in the germline V gene. The CDR3 extends over 14 amino acids. Trimming took 6 bases from V and 4 from J, leaving 16 bases between them. The CDR3 coding sequence is TGCGCCAGCACCGACTACACAGGGTTCACTGAAGCTTTCTTT. It yields the protein CASTDYTGFTEAFF.

This clonotype showed up many times. The chain carries TRBV7-6 and TRBJ2-5; a possible D gene is TRBD1 (5 bases). Trimming took 0 bases from V and 5 from J, leaving 13 bases between them. CDR3 length equals 15 residues. Germline V gives CDR1 SGHVS, CDR2 FNYEAQ. The CDR3, as DNA: TGTGCCAGCAGCTTAGCGCAGGGTTCCGGGGAGACCCAGTACTTC. This gives the protein CASSLAQGSGETQYF.

At least ten counts were recorded for this clonotype. CDR3: CASSYETSGNYEQYF. The CDR3 coding sequence is TGTGCCAGCAGTTACGAGACTAGCGGGAACTACGAGCAGTACTTC. This chain joins TRBV6-5 and TRBJ2-7; 11 nucleotides line up with TRBD2. Germline CDR1 is MNHEY and CDR2 is SVGAGI. The CDR3 covers 15 residues. The junction had 3 bases not matched to a gene; V was cut back by 2 bases and J by 3 bases.

This clonotype showed up many times. This chain uses TRBV7-9 with TRBJ2-5; a possible D gene is TRBD2 (5 bases). The germline CDR1 and CDR2 sequences are SEHNR and FQNEAQ (reference sequence). Trimming left V 1 base short and J 8 bases short, with 11 bases between. The CDR3 is 13 amino acids. In DNA form, the CDR3 reads TGTGCCAGCAGCTTAGTGAGTGGGAGAACCCAGTACTTC. Translation: CASSLVSGRTQYF.

This clonotype was detected many times. The CDR3 coding sequence is TGCAGTGCTAGGGCCCCCCGGCGGGAGGGCATCTACGAGCAGTACTTC. Encoded protein: CSARAPRREGIYEQYF. The chain uses TRBV20-1 and TRBJ2-7, with TRBD2 matching over 9 bases. This CDR3 region has 16 residues. CDR1 is DFQATT and CDR2 is SNEGSKA in the germline V gene (reference sequence). J lost 3 bases, V lost 3 bases, and 12 bases had no gene match.

This clonotype was detected ten times or more. This chain joins TRBV5-1 and TRBJ2-2; 11 nucleotides align to TRBD2. V lost 0 bases and J lost 4; bases outside the gene matches: 5. CDR3 length: 17 amino acids. The germline CDR1 and CDR2 sequences are SGHRS and YFSETQ. CDR3 sequence (DNA): TGCGCCAGCAGCTTGGTAGCGGGGGGGCCCGTCACCGGGGAGCTGTTTTTT. Residues: CASSLVAGGPVTGELFF.